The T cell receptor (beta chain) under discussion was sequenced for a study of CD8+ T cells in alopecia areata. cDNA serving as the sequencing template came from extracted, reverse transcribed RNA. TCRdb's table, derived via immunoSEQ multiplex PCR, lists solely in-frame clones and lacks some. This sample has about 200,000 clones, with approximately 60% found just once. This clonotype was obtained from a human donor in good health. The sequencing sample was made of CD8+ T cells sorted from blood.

CDR3 loop: CASRAGGRTEAFF. The CDR3 DNA follows: TGTGCCAGTAGAGCGGGAGGGAGGACTGAAGCTTTCTTT. The chain couples TRBV19 to TRBJ1-1; D remains unclear. V was trimmed by 6 bases and J by 5 bases, leaving 13 bases between them. The germline V gene encodes CDR1 LNHDA and CDR2 SQIVND (reference sequence). The CDR3 has 13 residues.